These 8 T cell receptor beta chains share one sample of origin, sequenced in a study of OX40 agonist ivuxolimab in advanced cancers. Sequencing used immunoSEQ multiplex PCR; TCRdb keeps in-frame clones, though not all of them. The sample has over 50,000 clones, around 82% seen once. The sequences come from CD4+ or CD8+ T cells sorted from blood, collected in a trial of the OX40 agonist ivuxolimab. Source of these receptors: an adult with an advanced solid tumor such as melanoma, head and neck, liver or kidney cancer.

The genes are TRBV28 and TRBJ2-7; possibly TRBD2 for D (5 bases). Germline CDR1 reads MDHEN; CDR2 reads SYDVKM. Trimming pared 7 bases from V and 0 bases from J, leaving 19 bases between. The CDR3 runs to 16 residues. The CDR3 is CASTSSGIRSSYEQYF. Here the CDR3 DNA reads TGTGCCAGCACCTCCTCGGGGATCCGGAGCTCCTACGAGCAGTACTTC.

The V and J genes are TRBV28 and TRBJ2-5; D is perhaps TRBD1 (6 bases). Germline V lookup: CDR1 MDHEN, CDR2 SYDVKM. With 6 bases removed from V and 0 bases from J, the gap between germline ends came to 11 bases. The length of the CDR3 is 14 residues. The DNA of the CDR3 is TGTGCCAGCAGACCCACAGGGTACCAAGAGACCCAGTACTTC. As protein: CASRPTGYQETQYF.

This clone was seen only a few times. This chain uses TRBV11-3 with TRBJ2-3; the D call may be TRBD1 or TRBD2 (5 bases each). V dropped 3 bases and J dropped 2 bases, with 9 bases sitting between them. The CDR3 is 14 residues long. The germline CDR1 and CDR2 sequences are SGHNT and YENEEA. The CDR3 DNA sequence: TGTGCCAGCAGCTTGGGGGAAACCACAGATACGCAGTATTTT. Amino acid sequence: CASSLGETTDTQYF.

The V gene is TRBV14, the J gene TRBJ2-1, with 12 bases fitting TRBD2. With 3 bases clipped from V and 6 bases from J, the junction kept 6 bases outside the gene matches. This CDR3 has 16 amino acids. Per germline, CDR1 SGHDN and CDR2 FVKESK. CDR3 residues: CASSHRLAGVVNEQFF. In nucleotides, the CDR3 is TGTGCCAGCAGCCACCGACTAGCGGGAGTGGTCAATGAGCAGTTCTTC.

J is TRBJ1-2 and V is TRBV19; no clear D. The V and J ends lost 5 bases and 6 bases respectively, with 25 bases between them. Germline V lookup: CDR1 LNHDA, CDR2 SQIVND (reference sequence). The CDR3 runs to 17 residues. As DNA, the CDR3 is TGTGCCAGTAGTTCCCGATTCGTTGGTATTAGTCTTAATGGCTACACCTTC. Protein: CASSSRFVGISLNGYTF.

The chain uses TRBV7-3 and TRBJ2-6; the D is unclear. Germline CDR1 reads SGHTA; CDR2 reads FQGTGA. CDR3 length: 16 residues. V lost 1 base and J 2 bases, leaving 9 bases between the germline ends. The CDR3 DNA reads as TGTGCCAGCAGCTTAAACCCGTCGGCTGGGGCCAACGTCCTGACTTTC. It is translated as CASSLNPSAGANVLTF.

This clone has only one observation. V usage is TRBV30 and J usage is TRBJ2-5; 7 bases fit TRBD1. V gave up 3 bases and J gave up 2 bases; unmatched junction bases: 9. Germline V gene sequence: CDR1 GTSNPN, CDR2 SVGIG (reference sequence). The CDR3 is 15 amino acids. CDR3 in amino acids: CAWREGTARQETQYF. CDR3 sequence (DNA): TGTGCCTGGAGGGAAGGGACAGCCAGACAAGAGACCCAGTACTTC.

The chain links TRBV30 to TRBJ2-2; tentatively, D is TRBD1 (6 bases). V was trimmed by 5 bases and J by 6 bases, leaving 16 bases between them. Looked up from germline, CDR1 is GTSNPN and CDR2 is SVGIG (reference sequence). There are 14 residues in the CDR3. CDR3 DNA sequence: TGTGCCTGGGCTGTCACTACAGGGTCCGGGGAGCTGTTTTTT. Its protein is CAWAVTTGSGELFF. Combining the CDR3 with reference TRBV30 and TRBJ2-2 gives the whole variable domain SQTIHQWPATLVQPVGSPLSLECTVEGTSNPNLYWYRQAAGRGLQLLFYSVGIGQISSEVPQNLSASRPQDRQFILSSKKLLLSDSGFYLCAWAVTTGSGELFFGEGSRLTVL.